The rows below give T cell receptor beta chains drawn from one sample of a study of shared clonotypes between healthy human individuals. Profiled with immunoSEQ multiplex PCR; TCRdb holds only in-frame clones, not every one. The table shows fewer than 400,000 clones, with under 80% occurring only once. What was sequenced was memory CD4+ T cells sorted from blood. Source of these receptors: a man aged 30-40 years in good health. Both conserved end residues are part of each CDR3. The D gene is left open where the match is weak. Clone sizes are given selectively: once, few, many, or a class where the clone is expanded.

cdr3_length,v_call,j_call,clone_size,d_call,cdr3_nt,cdr3_aa
15,TRBV18,TRBJ2-5,-,-,TGTGCCAGCTCACCAGAGGGCAGGGACGTGGAGACCCAGTACTTC,CASSPEGRDVETQYF
14,TRBV19,TRBJ1-1,-,-,TGTGCCAGTAGTATGCGGGTCAGGGACACTGAAGCTTTCTTT,CASSMRVRDTEAFF
15,TRBV6-5,TRBJ2-7,few,-,TGTGCCAGCAGTTACTCGCCAGGATCTACCTACGAGCAGTACTTC,CASSYSPGSTYEQYF
13,TRBV29-1,TRBJ1-1,-,TRBD1,TGCAGCGTTGTGAACAGGGGGCACACTGAAGCTTTCTTT,CSVVNRGHTEAFF
16,TRBV7-2,TRBJ2-5,-,TRBD1,TGTGCCAGCAGCTATAGCCCCCCGACAGGGAAAGAGACCCAGTACTTC,CASSYSPPTGKETQYF
18,TRBV7-3,TRBJ2-2,many,TRBD2,TGTGCCAGCAGCTTATTGACGGGACTAGCGGGAGTAGCCGGGGAGCTGTTTTTT,CASSLLTGLAGVAGELFF
11,TRBV10-2,TRBJ2-7,-,-,TGCGCCAGCAGCGGCGGGGACGAGCAGTACTTC,CASSGGDEQYF
14,TRBV2,TRBJ1-5,-,-,TGTGCCAGCAGCATCCAAGAGGTCAATCAGCCCCAGCATTTT,CASSIQEVNQPQHF
13,TRBV7-3,TRBJ1-5,once,-,TGTGCCAGCAGCTTAAGGGTAGGGCAGCCCCAGCATTTT,CASSLRVGQPQHF
17,TRBV18,TRBJ1-2,many,-,TGTGCCAGCTCACCGAACCGGCGGACATTCCTGAACTATGGCTACACCTTC,CASSPNRRTFLNYGYTF
15,TRBV2,TRBJ2-2,-,-,TGTGCCAGCAGACCGGGACCATCCCGGACCGGGGAGCTGTTTTTT,CASRPGPSRTGELFF
14,TRBV19,TRBJ2-1,-,-,TGTGCCAGTAGTACCCGGGGGCGGAACAATGAGCAGTTCTTC,CASSTRGRNNEQFF
14,TRBV5-1,TRBJ1-3,-,-,TGCGCCACCCGAGCGGACCTGAATGGAAACACCATATATTTT,CATRADLNGNTIYF
15,TRBV7-9,TRBJ2-7,-,-,TGTGCCAGCAGCTTAGGGGATAAGGAATCCTACGAGCAGTACTTC,CASSLGDKESYEQYF
16,TRBV5-1,TRBJ1-1,-,TRBD1,TGCGCCAGCAGCTTAGTACAGGGGCGGGGTAACACTGAAGCTTTCTTT,CASSLVQGRGNTEAFF
14,TRBV4-2,TRBJ1-1,-,-,TGTGCCAGCAGCCAAGGGGCGGGAAACACTGAAGCTTTCTTT,CASSQGAGNTEAFF
14,TRBV5-1,TRBJ2-5,-,TRBD2,TGCGCCAGCAGCTTGGTCGGACTAGCAGAGACCCAGTACTTC,CASSLVGLAETQYF
12,TRBV18,TRBJ1-4,few,-,TGTGCCAGCTCATGGGACACTGAAAAACTGTTTTTT,CASSWDTEKLFF
20,TRBV9,TRBJ2-1,-,-,TGTGCCAGCAGCGCGACTTACGGACTGGCGGCGGAGCGGCTTGACAATGAGCAGTTCTTC,CASSATYGLAAERLDNEQFF
14,TRBV29-1,TRBJ2-3,-,TRBD2,TGCAGCGTTGAGACTAGCGGGAGCCCAGATACGCAGTATTTT,CSVETSGSPDTQYF
16,TRBV5-6,TRBJ1-2,once,TRBD1,TGTGCCAGCAGCTTACCCGGGACAGGGCAAGTCTATGGCTACACCTTC,CASSLPGTGQVYGYTF
11,TRBV21-1,TRBJ2-7,-,-,TGTGCCAGCAGCAGCGCCTACGAGCAGTACTTC,CASSSAYEQYF
17,TRBV5-1,TRBJ1-4,-,-,TGCGCCAGCAGCTTGAATAAATGGGAGGGCTCGAATGAAAAACTGTTTTTT,CASSLNKWEGSNEKLFF
16,TRBV2,TRBJ2-2,-,TRBD2,TGTGCCAGCAGTCGACTAGCGGGAGATTTCACCGGGGAGCTGTTTTTT,CASSRLAGDFTGELFF
15,TRBV5-1,TRBJ2-3,-,TRBD2,TGCGCCAGCTCCCCGACTAGCGGGAGTGTTGGTACGCAGTATTTT,CASSPTSGSVGTQYF
15,TRBV7-2,TRBJ2-1,few,TRBD2,TGTGCCAGCAGTTTAGCGGGGAGCTCCTACAATGAGCAGTTCTTC,CASSLAGSSYNEQFF
17,TRBV13,TRBJ2-7,-,-,TGTGCCAGCAGCTTAGGCCATCGGCGGGATCCCAGCTACGAGCAGTACTTC,CASSLGHRRDPSYEQYF
14,TRBV5-6,TRBJ1-1,-,-,TGTGCCAGCAGCTCAGTGGGCAGAAGTGGGACCGCTTTCTTT,CASSSVGRSGTAFF
18,TRBV5-6,TRBJ2-2,once,TRBD1,TGTGCCAGCAGCATCTACACCGGGACAGGGCTACACACCGGGGAGCTGTTTTTT,CASSIYTGTGLHTGELFF
17,TRBV25-1,TRBJ2-1,-,-,TGTGCCAGCAGTGAATCCGCTCTGGGGGCCTCTTACAATGAGCAGTTCTTC,CASSESALGASYNEQFF
13,TRBV7-8,TRBJ1-1,once,-,TGTGCCAGCAGTACAACAGCCAACACTGAAGCTTTCTTT,CASSTTANTEAFF
14,TRBV7-3,TRBJ2-1,-,-,TGTGCCAGCAGCCGAAAATTATCCTACAATGAGCAGTTCTTC,CASSRKLSYNEQFF
16,TRBV7-8,TRBJ2-1,once,TRBD2,TGTGCCAGCAGCTTTTACCGGGGGGAAGCTGTGAATGAGCAGTTCTTC,CASSFYRGEAVNEQFF
15,TRBV28,TRBJ1-1,many,TRBD1,TGTGCCAGCACCCTTAGGACAGGGGGCCGGACTGAAGCTTTCTTT,CASTLRTGGRTEAFF
11,TRBV20-1,TRBJ1-2,few,TRBD1,TGCAGTGCGCGGACAGGCTATGGCTACACCTTC,CSARTGYGYTF
13,TRBV28,TRBJ2-7,-,-,TGTGCCAGCAGTACCAGCGGAACGTACGAGCAGTACTTC,CASSTSGTYEQYF
14,TRBV7-9,TRBJ2-5,-,-,TGTGCCAGCAGCCGGGGGACATTGGAAGAGACCCAGTACTTC,CASSRGTLEETQYF
14,TRBV19,TRBJ2-5,-,-,TGTGCCAGCCAGCCGGGCCAGGGCGCAGAGACCCAGTACTTC,CASQPGQGAETQYF
11,TRBV6-5,TRBJ1-3,-,-,TGTGCCAGCAAGGGACCGACTCGGATATATTTT,CASKGPTRIYF
18,TRBV7-9,TRBJ2-5,many,TRBD2,TGTGCCAGCAGCTTAGGCGGCGGACTAGCGGGGCACCAAGAGACCCAGTACTTC,CASSLGGGLAGHQETQYF
15,TRBV15,TRBJ1-4,-,-,TGTGCCACCAGCAGAGGAGGCAGGGAGAATGAAAAACTGTTTTTT,CATSRGGRENEKLFF
17,TRBV28,TRBJ1-4,-,-,TGTGCCAGCAGTTTATGGGGATTAGGGGCCGGTAATGAAAAACTGTTTTTT,CASSLWGLGAGNEKLFF
15,TRBV9,TRBJ2-1,-,-,TGTGCCAGCAGCGTAGCGATTACCCCACACAATGAGCAGTTCTTC,CASSVAITPHNEQFF
15,TRBV5-6,TRBJ2-5,-,TRBD2,TGTGCCAGCAGCCCCCGGACTAGCGGGGGAGAGACCCAGTACTTC,CASSPRTSGGETQYF
15,TRBV5-6,TRBJ1-5,-,-,TGTGCCAGCAGCTTGGCTGTAGCTAGCAATCAGCCCCAGCATTTT,CASSLAVASNQPQHF
17,TRBV2,TRBJ2-4,-,-,TGTGCCAGCAGTGAAGCCCCACTTATTATAGCCAAAAACATTCAGTACTTC,CASSEAPLIIAKNIQYF
13,TRBV2,TRBJ2-1,few,TRBD2,TGTGCCGGTGGGACTAGCGGGATCTATGAGCAGTTCTTC,CAGGTSGIYEQFF
14,TRBV9,TRBJ1-4,few,TRBD1,TGTGCCAGCACAAGGACAGGGGGGAATGAAAAACTGTTTTTT,CASTRTGGNEKLFF